The following is a TCR beta chain sequence with its context. A second PCR of about 6 to 12 cycles used a sample-barcoded 5' primer and a J-beta primer mix. MiXCR was run by TCRdb on the 5' RACE reads, yielding one entry per CDR3 protein. The table includes approximately 600,000 distinct CDR3 sequences, about 53% detected once. The data derive from a study of blood T cells in healthy people across ages. Trimming took 4 bases from V and 4 from J, leaving 14 bases between them. Germline V gene lookup returns CDR1 LGHDT and CDR2 YNNKEL (reference sequence). CDR3 length: 16 residues. Material: blood. This TCR derives from a man in his 60s in good health. V and J are TRBV3-1 and TRBJ1-6, with D maybe TRBD1 (5 bases). The CDR3 DNA reads TGTGCCAGCAGCCCGGGGGGAAACCAATATAATTCACCCCTCCACTTT. This sequence encodes CASSPGGNQYNSPLHF.